This entry lists 29 T cell receptor beta chains sequenced from one sample in a study of cytomegalovirus exposure and HLA in healthy donors. The PCR made use of 60 Vbeta and 13 Jbeta primers. Libraries were prepared by immunoSEQ multiplex PCR; TCRdb keeps only in-frame clonotypes and omits some of them. The sample consists of 230,000 or so clones, approximately 91% of them appearing once. Sequencing input: PBMCs. The receptors were sampled from a girl aged 2 to 10 in good health and CMV-seronegative.

The rearrangement links TRBV15 to TRBJ2-3, with D possibly TRBD2 on 6 matching bases. The CDR3 contains 16 residues. V lost 1 base and J lost 6, with 17 bases in between. CDR1 and CDR2 (germline): LNHNV, YYDKDF (reference sequence). CDR3 nucleotides: TGTGCCACCAGCAGAGGTGAGGCGGGATCTTCGGATACGCAGTATTTT. Translated: CATSRGEAGSSDTQYF.

CDR3: CASSLSIGTLGQGVGHQPQHF. CDR3 nucleotides: TGTGCCAGCAGTTTATCGATCGGAACCTTGGGACAGGGGGTAGGACATCAGCCCCAGCATTTT. The genes are TRBV27 and TRBJ1-5; 11 bases align to TRBD1. Losses at the gene ends were 0 bases for V and 5 bases for J; bases not matched to a gene: 18. Germline CDR1 and CDR2: MNHEY and SMNVEV (reference sequence). CDR3 size: 21 residues.

The chain is built from TRBV19 and TRBJ1-1, with 7 bases lining up with TRBD1. J was trimmed by 3 bases and V by 3 bases; bases with no gene match: 7. Germline assignment: CDR1 LNHDA and CDR2 SQIVND (reference sequence). The CDR3 is 15 residues long. The CDR3 bases are TGTGCCAGTAGTATCTACCGGGACAGATACACTGAAGCTTTCTTT. It encodes CASSIYRDRYTEAFF.

The J gene is TRBJ1-2, the V gene TRBV6-5; maybe TRBD1 (5 bases). CDR1 and CDR2 (germline): MNHEY, SVGAGI. The CDR3 sequence is 14 residues long. The V end was cut by 2 bases, the J end by 7 bases, with 14 bases between. The CDR3: CASSYGQGPIGYTF. The CDR3 nucleotides read TGTGCCAGCAGTTACGGGCAGGGTCCGATTGGCTACACCTTC.

The chain links TRBV12-5 to TRBJ1-1; D is perhaps TRBD1 (6 bases). The CDR3 contains 17 residues. Between the trimmed V and J ends, which lost 1 base and 1 base, there was a span of 16 bases. The germline V gene encodes CDR1 LGHNT and CDR2 FRNRAP. CDR3 region: CASGLGGGGQPNTEAFF. CDR3 sequence (DNA): TGTGCTAGTGGTTTGGGCGGTGGAGGACAGCCGAACACTGAAGCTTTCTTT.

This sequence joins TRBV9 and TRBJ2-2; perhaps TRBD2 as D (6 bases). This CDR3 is 14 amino acids long. Trimming pared 4 bases from V and 4 bases from J, leaving 11 bases between. Germline V lookup: CDR1 SGDLS, CDR2 YYNGEE. CDR3 DNA sequence: TGTGCCAGCAGCCCGGGACTGGCCACCGGGGAGCTGTTTTTT. It codes for CASSPGLATGELFF.

V usage is TRBV6-1 and J usage is TRBJ1-2; weak D call: TRBD1 (5 bases). V was cut by 3 bases and J by 3 bases, with 17 bases left in between. Germline lookup yields CDR1 MNHNS and CDR2 SASEGT. This CDR3 has 16 residues. The CDR3 here is CASSEGDYTVYYGYTF. CDR3 in DNA: TGTGCCAGCAGTGAGGGGGACTACACAGTTTACTATGGCTACACCTTC.

The V gene is TRBV14, the J gene TRBJ2-3; D is unresolved. Germline-derived CDR1 and CDR2 are SGHDN and FVKESK. Trimming cost V 3 bases and J 2 bases, with 12 bases left between them. This CDR3 has 15 amino acids. The CDR3 DNA reads TGTGCCAGCAGCCAGTTGTCGTCCTACACAGATACGCAGTATTTT. Translating it yields CASSQLSSYTDTQYF.

This sequence joins TRBV4-1 and TRBJ1-4; 10 nucleotides match TRBD1. CDR3 length: 16 residues. The junction had 2 bases not matched to a gene; V was cut back by 0 bases and J by 4 bases. The germline gives CDR1 MGHRA, CDR2 YSYEKL. CDR3 DNA sequence: TGCGCCAGCAGCCAAGACGGGACAGGGGTTAATGAAAAACTGTTTTTT. Translated: CASSQDGTGVNEKLFF.

J is TRBJ2-1 and V is TRBV5-1; D is perhaps TRBD2 (6 bases). This CDR3 has 13 residues. Trimming cost V 2 bases and J 10 bases, with 13 bases left between them. Per germline, CDR1 SGHRS and CDR2 YFSETQ. The CDR3 loop reads CASSFRSGREQFF. The CDR3 DNA reads as TGCGCCAGCAGCTTCCGTAGCGGCCGGGAGCAGTTCTTC.

V usage is TRBV14 and J usage is TRBJ2-1; the match to TRBD2 covers 10 bases. Germline trimming cut 1 base from V and 10 bases from J; bases unmatched to any gene: 10. The CDR3 has 16 residues. Germline lookup yields CDR1 SGHDN and CDR2 FVKESK. CDR3 region: CASSQGGLAGAWEQFF. The CDR3 region has the DNA TGTGCCAGCAGCCAAGGAGGCCTAGCGGGAGCCTGGGAGCAGTTCTTC.

This rearrangement joins TRBV25-1 to TRBJ2-3; the D is unclear. CDR1 is MGHDK and CDR2 is SYGVNS in the germline V gene. With 6 bases removed from V and 4 bases from J, the gap between germline ends came to 5 bases. The CDR3 runs to 11 residues. The CDR3 nucleotides are TGTGCCAGCAGCCCCGCAGATACGCAGTATTTT. Translation gives CASSPADTQYF.

The genes are TRBV6-1 and TRBJ2-2; 10 bases agree with TRBD1. Germline V lookup: CDR1 MNHNS, CDR2 SASEGT. V trimming: 6 bases; J trimming: 5 bases; junction bases outside the gene matches: 3. This CDR3 has 14 amino acids. This CDR3 reads CASRGTGETGELFF. The CDR3 nucleotides read TGTGCCAGCAGGGGGACAGGGGAAACCGGGGAGCTGTTTTTT.

The chain joins TRBV7-9 to TRBJ2-5, with 11 nucleotides matching TRBD2. The CDR3 is 14 residues long. Germline CDR1 and CDR2: SEHNR and FQNEAQ (reference sequence). The ends lost 10 bases at V and 0 bases at J; junction bases unmatched: 4. The CDR3 DNA sequence: TGTGCCACGACTAGCGGGGTTTACCAAGAGACCCAGTACTTC. Translated: CATTSGVYQETQYF.

This clone has a handful of counts. The chain couples TRBV19 to TRBJ2-7; no definite D call. Trimming removed 4 bases from V and 0 bases from J, with 10 bases in between. The CDR3 contains 14 residues. Looked up from germline, CDR1 is LNHDA and CDR2 is SQIVND (reference sequence). This CDR3 is CASSTPEPSYEQYF. The CDR3 nucleotides read TGTGCCAGTAGTACCCCGGAGCCCTCCTACGAGCAGTACTTC. Full variable domain (remainder filled in from reference TRBV19 and TRBJ2-7): DGGITQSPKYLFRKEGQNVTLSCEQNLNHDAMYWYRQDPGQGLRLIYYSQIVNDFQKGDIAEGYSVSREKKESFPLTVTSAQKNPTAFYLCASSTPEPSYEQYFGPGTRLTVT.

This clone was picked up one time. The genes are TRBV11-2 and TRBJ2-7; 9 positions match TRBD2. The germline gives CDR1 SGHAT, CDR2 FQNNGV. The V and J ends lost 8 bases and 0 bases, in that order; junction bases with no gene match: 14. This CDR3 has 17 amino acids. The CDR3: CASAERGAPSFSYEQYF. In DNA, the CDR3 is TGTGCCAGCGCAGAGCGGGGGGCCCCAAGTTTCTCCTACGAGCAGTACTTC.

This chain joins TRBV18 and TRBJ1-2; D unclear. CDR3 length: 13 amino acids. Trimming left V 3 bases short and J 6 bases short, with 11 bases between. From germline, CDR1 is KGHSH and CDR2 LQKENI. CDR3 DNA: TGTGCCAGCTCACCCGCGACGGGTAATGGCTACACCTTC. This gives the protein CASSPATGNGYTF.

The CDR3 region is CATNGREGPETQYF. The CDR3 DNA is TGTGCCACCAACGGGCGGGAGGGCCCGGAGACCCAGTACTTC. The genes are TRBV15 and TRBJ2-5; 9 bases align to TRBD2. V lost 7 bases to trimming and J lost 5 bases; unmatched junction nucleotides: 8. CDR1 and CDR2 (germline): LNHNV, YYDKDF (reference sequence). This CDR3 contains 14 residues.

The chain has TRBV7-6 and TRBJ1-1, with D perhaps matching TRBD1 (5 bases). Germline CDR1 SGHVS, CDR2 FNYEAQ. CDR3 length: 14 residues. Trimming left V 5 bases short and J 5 bases short, with 15 bases between. CDR3 sequence reads: CASSTDLGRTEAFF. The CDR3 bases are TGTGCCAGCAGCACAGATCTGGGGCGTACTGAAGCTTTCTTT.

The rearrangement links TRBV2 to TRBJ2-1; 10 positions match TRBD2. The CDR3 extends over 14 amino acids. Germline values: CDR1 SNHLY, CDR2 FYNNEI. V shed 5 bases and J 7 bases; nucleotides not matched to a gene: 5. The CDR3 region has the DNA TGTGCCAGCAGTAGGAGCGGGGGGGTTAATGAGCAGTTCTTC. Translation gives CASSRSGGVNEQFF.

The rearrangement uses TRBV5-1 and TRBJ1-6, with D maybe TRBD1 (6 bases). CDR1 SGHRS and CDR2 YFSETQ come from the germline V gene. This CDR3 spans 14 amino acids. V lost 0 bases and J lost 10, with 11 bases in between. The CDR3 spells CASSLAGEGSPLHF. The CDR3 coding sequence is TGCGCCAGCAGCTTGGCAGGGGAAGGGTCACCCCTCCACTTT.

The rearrangement links TRBV7-9 to TRBJ2-7; 11 bases line up with TRBD2. This CDR3 has 15 amino acids. The germline CDR1 and CDR2 sequences are SEHNR and FQNEAQ (reference sequence). V lost 5 bases, J lost 0 bases, and 3 bases stayed unmatched. The CDR3 DNA reads as TGTGCCAGCAGCCCCCTAGCGGGAGGCTCCTACGAGCAGTACTTC. It encodes CASSPLAGGSYEQYF.

The CDR3 reads CASSYSTGRETQYF. In nucleotides, the CDR3 is TGTGCCAGCAGTTACTCGACGGGAAGGGAGACCCAGTACTTC. J is TRBJ2-5 and V is TRBV6-5, with D perhaps matching TRBD2 (5 bases). Germline values: CDR1 MNHEY, CDR2 SVGAGI. Trimming pared 0 bases from V and 5 bases from J, leaving 10 bases between. This CDR3 is 14 amino acids long.

A word on this clone: Other DNA sequences in this specimen translate into the identical CDR3. The rearrangement links TRBV4-1 to TRBJ2-7; 10 nucleotides agree with TRBD1. Losses at the gene ends were 4 bases for V and 2 bases for J; bases not matched to a gene: 2. The CDR3 spans 14 residues. Germline CDR1 and CDR2: MGHRA and YSYEKL. The chain's CDR3 is CASSLGQGAYEQYF. The CDR3 DNA sequence: TGCGCCAGCAGCCTCGGACAGGGGGCCTACGAGCAGTACTTC.

The rearrangement uses TRBV5-4 and TRBJ1-2, with D perhaps TRBD1 (5 bases). V was cut by 3 bases and J by 1 base, with 13 bases left in between. Germline V CDR1 and CDR2: SGHNT, YYREEE (reference sequence). The CDR3 loop spans 15 amino acids. The CDR3 DNA is TGTGCCAGCAGCTGGGGGGTGGGGGATAACTATGGCTACACCTTC. Encoded protein: CASSWGVGDNYGYTF.

The chain carries TRBV29-1 and TRBJ2-3; possibly TRBD2 for D (6 bases). Germline CDR1 and CDR2: SQVTM and ANQGSEA. The CDR3 runs 15 residues. The V and J ends lost 3 bases and 5 bases respectively, with 18 bases between them. The CDR3 protein is CSVDNVDGSGDTQYF. DNA of the CDR3: TGCAGCGTTGATAACGTGGACGGGAGCGGAGATACGCAGTATTTT.

The chain carries TRBV29-1 and TRBJ1-6, with a possible D match to TRBD1 (5 bases). The ends were cut back, 7 bases at V and 5 bases at J, with 6 bases in the middle. Germline assignment: CDR1 SQVTM and CDR2 ANQGSEA. The CDR3 runs 11 residues. The CDR3 here is CSAGNNSPLHF. DNA for the CDR3: TGCAGCGCAGGGAATAATTCACCCCTCCACTTT.

The chain employs TRBV7-6 and TRBJ1-1; 12 bases are shared with TRBD1. The germline V gene has CDR1 SGHVS and CDR2 FNYEAQ. The CDR3 is 19 residues long. V trimming: 4 bases; J trimming: 0 bases; junction bases outside the gene matches: 12. The chain's CDR3 is CASSSVRLGTGGLNTEAFF. DNA for the CDR3: TGTGCCAGCAGCTCGGTTCGCCTCGGGACAGGGGGCTTGAACACTGAAGCTTTCTTT.

The J gene is TRBJ2-6, the V gene TRBV5-4, with D maybe TRBD2 (5 bases). Germline V gene data show CDR1 as SGHNT and CDR2 as YYREEE (reference sequence). Trimming pared 7 bases from V and 2 bases from J, leaving 10 bases between. This CDR3 spans 14 amino acids. The CDR3 DNA reads as TGTGCCAGCGGGGAGTCGGCTGGGGCCAACGTCCTGACTTTC. The encoded protein is CASGESAGANVLTF.